This T cell receptor beta chain was recovered during a study of cytomegalovirus exposure and HLA in healthy donors. Study findings and constraints: In a later analysis, common viral pathogens appeared linked to several of the most significant clusters. The study recorded 150 to 200 TCR beta chains that were cytomegalovirus-associated. By HLA locus, TCR association rates varied in a later analysis, with DRB1 showing the most and HLA-C the fewest.

About this clone: Its target is not known.

Primers included in the PCR were 60 Vbeta and 13 Jbeta primers. TCRdb's table, derived via immunoSEQ multiplex PCR, lists solely in-frame clones and lacks some. The data show nearly 200,000 clones, roughly 76% seen once. The CDR3 has 11 amino acids. V was shortened by 8 bases and J by 7 bases, with 9 bases between the two germline ends. The germline gives CDR1 SNHLY, CDR2 FYNNEI. The sequenced sample was PBMCs. The V call is TRBV2, the J call TRBJ2-1, with D perhaps matching TRBD2 (5 bases). The receptor was isolated from a woman in her 30s in good health and CMV-seropositive. The CDR3 reads CASSSTNEQFF. CDR3 nucleotides: TGTGCCAGCTCTAGCACGAATGAGCAGTTCTTC.